Following are 22 T cell receptor beta chains from one sample sequenced in a study of T-cell reconstitution after alpha-beta-depleted transplantation in children. Preparation of the TCRbeta library was carried out with unique molecular identifiers. MiXCR, applied by TCRdb to the PCR reads, yields one record per CDR3 protein. The data contain over 200,000 distinct CDR3 sequences, under 8.5% of them seen just once; the ten biggest clones take up 35%. This material consisted of PBMCs, mostly from graft donor cells, taken 360 days after TCRalphabeta/CD19-depleted stem cell transplant. The receptors stem from a male patient under 10 years old who had a stem cell transplant for acute myeloid leukemia, so the T cells may come from the graft donor.

The chain employs TRBV2 and TRBJ2-5; weak D call: TRBD1 (6 bases). Germline V gene lookup returns CDR1 SNHLY and CDR2 FYNNEI. Trimming left V 4 bases short and J 5 bases short, with 14 bases between. The CDR3 extends over 14 amino acids. DNA for the CDR3: TGTGCCAGCAGTGCACAGGGTGTGGTGGAGACCCAGTACTTC. Amino acids: CASSAQGVVETQYF.

The chain employs TRBV20-1 and TRBJ2-3; TRBD1 or TRBD2 may be the D gene (5 bases each). The CDR3 spans 14 residues. CDR1 is DFQATT and CDR2 is SNEGSKA in the germline V gene (reference sequence). The ends were cut back, 6 bases at V and 4 bases at J, with 17 bases in the middle. The CDR3, as DNA: TGCAGTGCCAACTGGTGGGACGTCCCAGATACGCAGTATTTT. It specifies CSANWWDVPDTQYF.

The genes are TRBV7-9 and TRBJ2-3; 7 bases map to TRBD2. Trimming cost V 5 bases and J 10 bases; bases outside gene matches: 9. The CDR3 length is 13 residues. Germline lookup yields CDR1 SEHNR and CDR2 FQNEAQ (reference sequence). This CDR3 reads CASSQTGRDAQYF. In nucleotides, the CDR3 is TGTGCCAGCAGCCAAACGGGGAGGGATGCGCAGTATTTT.

This clonotype was recorded at least ten times. The rearrangement links TRBV5-1 to TRBJ2-1; no clear D gene. Germline CDR1 and CDR2: SGHRS and YFSETQ. The CDR3 runs 14 residues. Trimming pared 1 base from V and 8 bases from J, leaving 13 bases between. The CDR3 region has the DNA TGCGCCAGCAGCTTGTTGTCCCGGGCGGATGAGCAGTTCTTC. Translating it yields CASSLLSRADEQFF.

This clonotype has a count of ten or more. The chain couples TRBV24-1 to TRBJ2-1, with 8 bases lining up with TRBD2. CDR3 length: 14 residues. V was pared by 2 bases and J by 6 bases, with 2 bases of the junction left unmatched. CDR1 is KGHDR, CDR2 SFDVKD, per germline. The CDR3 DNA reads as TGTGCCACCAGTGATTCGGCGGGAGGCAATGAGCAGTTCTTC. It yields the protein CATSDSAGGNEQFF.

There are a few counts of this clonotype. The DNA for the CDR3 is TGCGCCAGCAGAGTTGGAAAGACTGGGGCCAACGTCCTGACTTTC. It encodes CASRVGKTGANVLTF. The chain employs TRBV5-1 and TRBJ2-6; no reliable D call. V was trimmed by 5 bases and J by 2 bases, leaving 11 bases between them. The CDR3 covers 15 residues. Germline-derived CDR1 and CDR2 are SGHRS and YFSETQ.

The rearrangement uses TRBV14 and TRBJ2-3; D gene uncertain. Trimming removed 3 bases from V and 5 bases from J, with 9 bases in between. CDR3 length equals 13 residues. CDR1 is SGHDN and CDR2 is FVKESK in the germline V gene. CDR3 coding DNA: TGTGCCAGCAGCCACCACATATTAGATACGCAGTATTTT. Translated, it gives CASSHHILDTQYF.

In DNA form, the CDR3 reads TGTGCCAGCAGCCGGACTAGCGGGGGTGCAGTTACGCAGTATTTT. It specifies CASSRTSGGAVTQYF. The genes are TRBV7-2 and TRBJ2-3, with 13 bases aligning to TRBD2. This CDR3 is built from 15 residues. After removal of 5 bases from V and 8 bases from J, the junction contained 7 bases not matched to a gene. Looked up from germline, CDR1 is SGHTA and CDR2 is FQGNSA.

This clonotype was recorded a few times. This CDR3 reads CASSLSPWSGANVLTF. Written as DNA, the CDR3 is TGTGCCAGCAGTTTATCTCCATGGTCTGGGGCCAACGTCCTGACTTTC. J is TRBJ2-6 and V is TRBV27; D unclear. This CDR3 has 16 residues. CDR1 and CDR2 (germline): MNHEY, SMNVEV (reference sequence). The V end lost 0 bases, the J end lost 1 base, and 7 bases lay between the germline ends.

This clonotype has just a few counts. V usage is TRBV29-1 and J usage is TRBJ1-2; D call uncertain. Trimming cost V 5 bases and J 2 bases, with 9 bases left between them. This CDR3 has 12 residues. Per germline, CDR1 SQVTM and CDR2 ANQGSEA. The CDR3 spells CSVMTLNYGYTF. In DNA form, the CDR3 reads TGCAGCGTTATGACATTAAACTATGGCTACACCTTC.

This clonotype was counted at least ten times. The CDR3 DNA follows: TGTGCCAGCAGTTACCAGGGGCAGAACACTGAAGCTTTCTTT. The encoded protein is CASSYQGQNTEAFF. V and J are TRBV6-2 or TRBV6-3 and TRBJ1-1, with D tentatively TRBD1 (6 bases). Trimming removed 2 bases from V and 1 base from J, with 8 bases in between. Germline CDR1 and CDR2: MNHEY and SVGEGT. This CDR3 contains 14 residues.

This clonotype appeared many times. This chain connects TRBV28 to TRBJ2-7; 7 nucleotides align to TRBD2. Trimming removed 4 bases from V and 1 base from J; junction bases left unmatched: 7. Germline V gives CDR1 MDHEN, CDR2 SYDVKM. The CDR3 is made up of 15 amino acids. DNA for the CDR3: TGTGCCAGCAGTTCCGCAGGCGGGGGATCCTACGAGCAGTACTTC. Its translation: CASSSAGGGSYEQYF. The complete variable domain, with remaining parts taken from reference TRBV28 and TRBJ2-7, reads DVKVTQSSRYLVKRTGEKVFLECVQDMDHENMFWYRQDPGLGLRLIYFSYDVKMKEKGDIPEGYSVSREKKERFSLILESASTNQTSMYLCASSSAGGGSYEQYFGPGTRLTVT.

This clonotype was recorded at least ten times. This chain links TRBV20-1 with TRBJ2-3; TRBD2 agrees at 7 bases. V was pared by 5 bases and J by 4 bases, with 9 bases of the junction left unmatched. The CDR3 is made up of 14 amino acids. Germline V lookup: CDR1 DFQATT, CDR2 SNEGSKA (reference sequence). The CDR3 nucleotides read TGCAGTGCTCCCACGACTAGCAGTTCAGATACGCAGTATTTT. Protein: CSAPTTSSSDTQYF.

This clonotype was detected a few times. The chain employs TRBV5-1 and TRBJ2-3; the match to TRBD2 covers 12 bases. CDR1 and CDR2 (germline): SGHRS, YFSETQ. After removal of 0 bases from V and 4 bases from J, the junction contained 12 bases not matched to a gene. The CDR3 totals 19 residues. The CDR3 loop is CASSLETGPSGRAPDTQYF. For the CDR3, the DNA is TGCGCCAGCAGCTTGGAGACAGGGCCTAGCGGGAGGGCCCCAGATACGCAGTATTTT. The complete variable domain, with remaining parts taken from reference TRBV5-1 and TRBJ2-3, reads KAGVTQTPRYLIKTRGQQVTLSCSPISGHRSVSWYQQTPGQGLQFLFEYFSETQRNKGNFPGRFSGRQFSNSRSEMNVSTLELGDSALYLCASSLETGPSGRAPDTQYFGPGTRLTVL.

V is TRBV7-6 and J is TRBJ2-1; 10 nucleotides line up with TRBD2. CDR1 SGHVS and CDR2 FNYEAQ come from the germline V gene. CDR3 size: 14 residues. With 1 base clipped from V and 7 bases from J, the junction kept 1 base outside the gene matches. In DNA, the CDR3 is TGTGCCAGCAGCTTAGAACTAGCGGGAAATGAGCAGTTCTTC. Its protein product is CASSLELAGNEQFF.

This clonotype was counted at least ten times. V gene TRBV7-9 combines with J gene TRBJ1-6; D not resolved. This CDR3 contains 15 residues. V dropped 2 bases and J dropped 6 bases, with 11 bases sitting between them. Germline V gene lookup returns CDR1 SEHNR and CDR2 FQNEAQ (reference sequence). The CDR3 DNA reads TGTGCCAGCAGCTTATCTGGCAGCTTTAATTCACCCCTCCACTTT. Residues: CASSLSGSFNSPLHF.

This clonotype appeared a few times. This chain uses TRBV9 with TRBJ2-5; 8 bases fit TRBD1. The length of the CDR3 is 14 residues. Looked up from germline, CDR1 is SGDLS and CDR2 is YYNGEE. The ends lost 2 bases at V and 5 bases at J; junction bases unmatched: 5. In nucleotides, the CDR3 is TGTGCCAGCAGCGTGGGGACAGGCCGGGAGACCCAGTACTTC. This codes for CASSVGTGRETQYF.

This rearrangement joins TRBV7-8 to TRBJ2-2; no clear D. The CDR3 runs to 16 residues. Germline CDR1 SGHVS, CDR2 FQNEAQ. V was shortened by 5 bases and J by 1 base, with 14 bases between the two germline ends. CDR3 DNA sequence: TGTGCCAGCAGCGCCGGACGCCGGCGGAACACCGGGGAGCTGTTTTTT. Translation gives CASSAGRRRNTGELFF.

The chain couples TRBV29-1 to TRBJ2-5; no definite D call. Germline CDR1 reads SQVTM; CDR2 reads ANQGSEA. This CDR3 spans 15 amino acids. V was trimmed by 3 bases and J by 5 bases, leaving 19 bases between them. CDR3 residues: CSVERFAEPLETQYF. The CDR3 DNA follows: TGCAGCGTTGAGAGATTCGCGGAACCCCTTGAGACCCAGTACTTC.

This clonotype showed up many times. This chain joins TRBV28 and TRBJ2-7; D not resolved. V lost 6 bases to trimming and J lost 2 bases, with 20 bases between them. Germline V lookup: CDR1 MDHEN, CDR2 SYDVKM. The CDR3 totals 16 residues. CDR3 sequence reads: CASRPSSGRITYEQYV. The DNA of the CDR3 is TGTGCCAGCAGACCATCCTCCGGACGGATTACCTACGAGCAGTACGTC.

The chain has TRBV5-6 and TRBJ2-5; D is unresolved. Trimming removed 2 bases at V and 7 bases at J, with 15 bases between. This CDR3 has 14 amino acids. Germline V gene lookup returns CDR1 SGHDT and CDR2 YYEEEE. CDR3 amino acids: CASSLFVKLGTQYF. Written as DNA, the CDR3 is TGTGCCAGCAGCTTATTTGTGAAGTTAGGGACCCAGTACTTC.

The V call is TRBV25-1, the J call TRBJ2-7, with 11 nucleotides matching TRBD1. Germline V gene data show CDR1 as MGHDK and CDR2 as SYGVNS. CDR3 length: 14 amino acids. Germline trimming cut 5 bases from V and 3 bases from J; bases unmatched to any gene: 3. The CDR3, as DNA: TGTGCCAGCAGTCGGGACAGGGGGGTCTACGAGCAGTACTTC. Protein: CASSRDRGVYEQYF.